A single sample is the source of the 27 T cell receptor beta chains below, sequenced in a study of blood T cell repertoires in COVID-19. This table comes from immunoSEQ multiplex PCR, and its TCRdb copy is limited to in-frame clones, with some not included. Here the sample spans tens of thousands of clones, 85% to 90% being singletons. Sequenced material: peripheral blood. All receptors come from a woman of 80 years or more with active COVID-19.

This chain uses TRBV7-6 with TRBJ2-7; 9 bases map to TRBD1. The germline gives CDR1 SGHVS, CDR2 FNYEAQ. The CDR3 sequence is 18 residues long. Germline trimming cut 0 bases from V and 2 bases from J; bases unmatched to any gene: 11. The CDR3 DNA reads TGTGCCAGCAGCTTAGCCGGGACAGGGTATGCGGGGGCCTACGAGCAGTACTTC. Residues: CASSLAGTGYAGAYEQYF.

The chain is built from TRBV19 and TRBJ1-4; a possible D gene is TRBD1 (6 bases). The ends were cut back, 9 bases at V and 8 bases at J, with 22 bases in the middle. Germline V gives CDR1 LNHDA, CDR2 SQIVND (reference sequence). The CDR3 consists of 15 residues. The CDR3 is CASHSGTSPGEKLFF. The CDR3 DNA sequence: TGTGCCAGCCACTCCGGGACATCCCCGGGGGAAAAACTGTTTTTT.

The rearrangement uses TRBV27 and TRBJ2-2; 8 nucleotides agree with TRBD1. The CDR3 spans 13 residues. Germline V CDR1 and CDR2: MNHEY, SMNVEV (reference sequence). V gave up 6 bases and J gave up 6 bases; unmatched junction bases: 3. CDR3 protein: CASRDRVPGELFF. The CDR3 nucleotides read TGTGCCAGCAGGGACAGGGTTCCCGGGGAGCTGTTTTTT.

The chain recombines TRBV2 with TRBJ2-3; D might be TRBD1 (5 bases). The CDR3 covers 14 residues. The V end was cut by 5 bases, the J end by 3 bases, with 12 bases between. Germline loops: CDR1 SNHLY, CDR2 FYNNEI. CDR3 region: CASSSRQTTDTQYF. In DNA form, the CDR3 reads TGTGCCAGCAGTTCAAGACAGACTACAGATACGCAGTATTTT.

V usage is TRBV5-1 and J usage is TRBJ1-6, with 7 bases matching TRBD1. The CDR3 runs to 16 residues. V was clipped by 2 bases and J by 7 bases; unmatched bases: 9. Germline CDR1 and CDR2: SGHRS and YFSETQ. The DNA of the CDR3 is TGCGCCAGCAGCTTCGGAGGGGGCGCAGGGAATTCACCCCTCCACTTT. Translation gives CASSFGGGAGNSPLHF.

The V call is TRBV7-2, the J call TRBJ1-4; TRBD1 agrees at 7 bases. The CDR3 has 16 amino acids. Trimming cost V 2 bases and J 7 bases; bases outside gene matches: 10. Germline CDR1 reads SGHTA; CDR2 reads FQGNSA. In DNA, the CDR3 is TGTGCCAGCAGCTTAAATCCGGGACAGAGACCTGAAAAACTGTTTTTT. Its translation: CASSLNPGQRPEKLFF.

The V gene is TRBV5-1, the J gene TRBJ1-5; perhaps TRBD1 as D (5 bases). CDR1 is SGHRS, CDR2 YFSETQ, per germline. Deletions cut 1 base from V and 0 bases from J, with 8 bases between. The CDR3 is 15 amino acids. The CDR3 reads CASSLWGDSNQPQHF. In DNA, the CDR3 is TGCGCCAGCAGCTTGTGGGGGGATAGCAATCAGCCCCAGCATTTT.

This sequence joins TRBV2 and TRBJ1-5; D is ambiguous. The CDR3 is made up of 13 amino acids. Trimming shortened V by 3 bases and J by 1 base, and 4 bases separated the two germline ends. Germline values: CDR1 SNHLY, CDR2 FYNNEI. This chain's CDR3 is CASSEGSNQPQHF. CDR3 DNA sequence: TGTGCCAGCAGTGAGGGCAGCAATCAGCCCCAGCATTTT.

The chain couples TRBV11-2 to TRBJ2-1; 7 bases are shared with TRBD1. V gave up 5 bases and J gave up 4 bases; unmatched junction bases: 8. Germline assignment: CDR1 SGHAT and CDR2 FQNNGV. This CDR3 spans 15 amino acids. Written as DNA, the CDR3 is TGTGCCAGCAGCCGACAGGGTACGGGGTACAATGAGCAGTTCTTC. Its protein product is CASSRQGTGYNEQFF.

The chain combines TRBV25-1 with TRBJ2-2; TRBD1 agrees at 12 bases. The CDR3 covers 16 residues. Losses at the gene ends were 4 bases for V and 6 bases for J; bases not matched to a gene: 6. The germline CDR1 and CDR2 sequences are MGHDK and SYGVNS. Here the CDR3 DNA reads TGTGCCAGCAGTGGGGGAGGGACAGGGGGCCCCGGGGAGCTGTTTTTT. It encodes CASSGGGTGGPGELFF.

This clone was detected only once. The V and J genes are TRBV7-9 and TRBJ2-1; TRBD2 aligns across 13 bases. The trim removed 2 bases at V and 1 base at J, leaving 2 bases unmatched. The germline V gene encodes CDR1 SEHNR and CDR2 FQNEAQ (reference sequence). The CDR3 runs to 17 residues. The CDR3 region is CASSLTSGGASYNEQFF. The CDR3 DNA is TGTGCCAGCAGCTTAACTAGCGGGGGGGCTTCCTACAATGAGCAGTTCTTC.

CDR3 DNA sequence: TGCGCCAGCAGCTTGGGGACAGGGACTGAAGCTTTCTTT. Protein sequence: CASSLGTGTEAFF. V gene TRBV5-1 combines with J gene TRBJ1-1; 8 bases line up with TRBD1. With V trimmed by 0 bases and J by 5 bases, 0 bases remained unmatched. CDR3 length: 13 residues. Per germline, CDR1 SGHRS and CDR2 YFSETQ.

The chain recombines TRBV3-1 (or the pseudogene TRBV3-2) with TRBJ2-5; TRBD2 matches 11 bases. Germline V lookup: CDR1 LGHDT, CDR2 YNNKEL (reference sequence). The CDR3 consists of 14 residues. The J segment lost 3 bases and the V segment lost 4 bases, leaving 1 base of the junction unmatched. The CDR3 DNA sequence: TGTGCCAGCAGCCGGGGACTAGCGGAAGAGACCCAGTACTTC. This sequence encodes CASSRGLAEETQYF.

The CDR3 DNA sequence: TGCGCCAGCACCTTAAACACGAACACTGAAGCTTTCTTT. Translated: CASTLNTNTEAFF. This rearrangement joins TRBV5-1 to TRBJ1-1; D not certain. Trimming pared 6 bases from V and 1 base from J, leaving 10 bases between. The CDR3 sequence is 13 residues long. The V gene's germline CDR1 is SGHRS and CDR2 YFSETQ.

This sequence joins TRBV9 and TRBJ2-3, with D possibly TRBD1 on 5 matching bases. Trimming removed 0 bases from V and 2 bases from J, with 13 bases in between. From germline, CDR1 is SGDLS and CDR2 YYNGEE. The CDR3 consists of 16 residues. CDR3 sequence (DNA): TGTGCCAGCAGCGTAGCAGGGAACCGTGACACAGATACGCAGTATTTT. This translates into CASSVAGNRDTDTQYF.

The chain recombines TRBV6-6 with TRBJ2-1; TRBD2 might be the D (5 bases). V was trimmed by 2 bases and J by 3 bases, leaving 11 bases between them. Germline lookup yields CDR1 MNHNY and CDR2 SVGAGI (reference sequence). This CDR3 has 15 residues. CDR3 in DNA: TGTGCCAGCAGTTACGGACCCGCGGGCTACAATGAGCAGTTCTTC. This gives the protein CASSYGPAGYNEQFF.

This chain links TRBV7-8 with TRBJ2-5, with D possibly TRBD2 on 5 matching bases. Per the germline V gene, CDR1 is SGHVS and CDR2 is FQNEAQ. The CDR3 runs 15 residues. Trimming left V 2 bases short and J 0 bases short, with 10 bases between. The CDR3 sequence is CASSLSGVNQETQYF. CDR3 coding DNA: TGTGCCAGCAGCTTATCCGGGGTCAACCAAGAGACCCAGTACTTC.

The V and J genes are TRBV5-8 and TRBJ2-4; possibly TRBD2 for D (5 bases). CDR3 length: 16 residues. In germline, CDR1 is SGHTS, CDR2 YDEGEE. Trimming pared 1 base from V and 0 bases from J, leaving 11 bases between. CDR3 bases: TGTGCCAGCAGCTTGACCGGACTCTTAGCCAAAAACATTCAGTACTTC. It specifies CASSLTGLLAKNIQYF.

Written as DNA, the CDR3 is TGTGCCAGCCCTTGGAAAGGGGGCTCCAATCAGCCCCAGCATTTT. Translation gives CASPWKGGSNQPQHF. This rearrangement joins TRBV7-6 to TRBJ1-5; the match to TRBD1 covers 7 bases. CDR3 size: 15 residues. J gave up 3 bases and V 8 bases, and 10 bases lay outside the gene matches. Germline V gives CDR1 SGHVS, CDR2 FNYEAQ.

This clone was observed a handful of times. V gene TRBV5-1 combines with J gene TRBJ2-3; tentatively, D is TRBD2 (5 bases). The V gene's germline CDR1 is SGHRS and CDR2 YFSETQ. Between the trimmed V and J ends, which lost 5 bases and 7 bases, there was a span of 20 bases. CDR3 length: 15 residues. The CDR3 loop reads CASSLPTRTENTQYF. In DNA, the CDR3 is TGCGCCAGCAGTTTACCCACTAGAACTGAGAATACGCAGTATTTT.

The V call is TRBV5-1, the J call TRBJ1-2, with a possible D match to TRBD1 (6 bases). The CDR3 totals 15 residues. In germline, CDR1 is SGHRS, CDR2 YFSETQ. Trimming left V 0 bases short and J 4 bases short, with 13 bases between. CDR3 sequence (DNA): TGCGCCAGCAGCTTGGCATCGCAGGGGTCCTATGGCTACACCTTC. It translates to CASSLASQGSYGYTF.

The chain recombines TRBV11-3 with TRBJ2-5; 8 bases map to TRBD2. Germline loops: CDR1 SGHNT, CDR2 YENEEA. This CDR3 is built from 13 residues. V shed 5 bases and J 2 bases; nucleotides not matched to a gene: 1. The CDR3 region has the DNA TGTGCCAGCAGCCGGGGGGGGCAAGAGACCCAGTACTTC. It encodes CASSRGGQETQYF.

V is TRBV6-5 and J is TRBJ2-2, with TRBD2 matching 7 bases. The V and J ends lost 5 bases and 4 bases, in that order; junction bases with no gene match: 7. From germline, CDR1 is MNHEY and CDR2 SVGAGI. This CDR3 comprises 15 residues. The CDR3 DNA reads as TGTGCCAGCAGTAGTGGACTAGGAGTCACCGGGGAGCTGTTTTTT. Translation gives CASSSGLGVTGELFF.

The chain employs TRBV29-1 and TRBJ1-2; 8 bases align to TRBD1. This CDR3 spans 13 amino acids. The ends lost 6 bases at V and 6 bases at J; junction bases unmatched: 9. Germline CDR1 and CDR2: SQVTM and ANQGSEA. The CDR3: CSVETGTGHGYTF. CDR3 DNA: TGCAGCGTAGAGACCGGGACAGGCCATGGCTACACCTTC.

The V gene is TRBV12-3 or TRBV12-4, the J gene TRBJ2-3; D gene uncertain. The CDR3 has 11 residues. Trimming left V 3 bases short and J 5 bases short, with 3 bases between. The CDR3 DNA reads TGTGCCAGCAGTTTTATAGATACGCAGTATTTT. Protein product: CASSFIDTQYF.

The V call is TRBV10-3, the J call TRBJ2-3; D uncertain. Germline-derived CDR1 and CDR2 are ENHRY and SYGVKD. Trimming took 1 base from V and 7 from J, leaving 3 bases between them. The CDR3 totals 11 residues. CDR3 bases: TGTGCCATCAGTGAGTTAAATACGCAGTATTTT. Residues: CAISELNTQYF.

This clone showed up just once. The gene calls are TRBV19 and TRBJ1-4; 9 bases agree with TRBD1. The CDR3 sequence is 15 residues long. With V trimmed by 3 bases and J by 8 bases, 7 bases remained unmatched. In germline, CDR1 is LNHDA, CDR2 SQIVND (reference sequence). The chain's CDR3 is CASSMLQGAREKLFF. The CDR3 DNA is TGTGCCAGTAGTATGTTACAGGGGGCTCGGGAAAAACTGTTTTTT. Combining the CDR3 with reference TRBV19 and TRBJ1-4 gives the whole variable domain DGGITQSPKYLFRKEGQNVTLSCEQNLNHDAMYWYRQDPGQGLRLIYYSQIVNDFQKGDIAEGYSVSREKKESFPLTVTSAQKNPTAFYLCASSMLQGAREKLFFGSGTQLSVL.